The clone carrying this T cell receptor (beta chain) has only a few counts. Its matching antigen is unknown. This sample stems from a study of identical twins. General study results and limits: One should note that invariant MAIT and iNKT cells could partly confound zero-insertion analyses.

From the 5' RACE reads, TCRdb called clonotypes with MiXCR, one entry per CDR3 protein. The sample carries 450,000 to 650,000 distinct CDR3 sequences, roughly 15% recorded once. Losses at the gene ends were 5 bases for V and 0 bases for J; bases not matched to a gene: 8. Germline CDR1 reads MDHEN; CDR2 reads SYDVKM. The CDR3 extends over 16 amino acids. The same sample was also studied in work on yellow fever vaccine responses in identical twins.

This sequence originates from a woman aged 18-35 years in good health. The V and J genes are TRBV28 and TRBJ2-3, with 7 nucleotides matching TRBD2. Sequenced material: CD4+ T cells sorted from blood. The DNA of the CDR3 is TGTGCCAGCAGTCTAACCGCTAGCGGTAGCACAGATACGCAGTATTTT. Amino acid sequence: CASSLTASGSTDTQYF. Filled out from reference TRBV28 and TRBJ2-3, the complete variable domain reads DVKVTQSSRYLVKRTGEKVFLECVQDMDHENMFWYRQDPGLGLRLIYFSYDVKMKEKGDIPEGYSVSREKKERFSLILESASTNQTSMYLCASSLTASGSTDTQYFGPGTRLTVL.